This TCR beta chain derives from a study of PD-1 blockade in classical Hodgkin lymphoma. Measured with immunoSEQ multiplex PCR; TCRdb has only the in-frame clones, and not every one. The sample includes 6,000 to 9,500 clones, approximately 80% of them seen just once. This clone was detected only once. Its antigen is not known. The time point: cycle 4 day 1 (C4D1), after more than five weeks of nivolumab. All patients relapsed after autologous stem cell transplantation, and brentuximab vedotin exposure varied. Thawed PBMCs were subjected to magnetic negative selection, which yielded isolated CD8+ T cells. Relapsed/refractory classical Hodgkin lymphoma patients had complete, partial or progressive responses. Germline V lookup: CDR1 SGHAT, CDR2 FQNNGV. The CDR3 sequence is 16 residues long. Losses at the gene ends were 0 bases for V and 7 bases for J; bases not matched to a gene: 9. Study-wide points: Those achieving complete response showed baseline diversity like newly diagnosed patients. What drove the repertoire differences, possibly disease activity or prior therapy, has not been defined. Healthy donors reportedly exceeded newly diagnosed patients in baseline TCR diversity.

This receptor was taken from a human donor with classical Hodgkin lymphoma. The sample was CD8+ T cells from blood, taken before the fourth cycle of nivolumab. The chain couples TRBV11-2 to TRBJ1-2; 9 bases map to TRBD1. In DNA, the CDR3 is TGTGCCAGCAGCTTAGATCGTGGGACAGGGTACCTTGGCTACACCTTC. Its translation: CASSLDRGTGYLGYTF.